Sequencing of this TCR beta chain was carried out in a study of shared T cell receptors in the human thymus. This CDR3 comprises 14 residues. Germline V CDR1 and CDR2: SNHLY, FYNNEI. J lost 5 bases, V lost 6 bases, and 7 bases had no gene match. The protocol was immunoSEQ multiplex PCR, while the TCRdb copy is restricted to in-frame clones and leaves out a portion. The data show hundreds of thousands of clones, around nine tenths seen once. This clone was seen just once. The sample also formed part of further work on human thymus T cells. That report adds: In corrective heart surgery, resections were taken, and these provided the thymus tissue. Apparent bias marked the V and J gene usage of thymic and blood repertoires. Unrelated individuals reportedly shared highly overlapping thymic TCR repertoires.

The rearrangement uses TRBV2 and TRBJ2-1, with TRBD1 matching over 7 bases. The TCR originated in a boy less than two years old with a congenital heart defect. Sequenced material: thymocytes. The CDR3 sequence is CASRTGTADNEQFF. For the CDR3, the DNA is TGTGCCAGCAGGACCGGGACAGCCGACAATGAGCAGTTCTTC. Full variable domain (outside the CDR3, taken from reference TRBV2 and TRBJ2-1): EPEVTQTPSHQVTQMGQEVILRCVPISNHLYFYWYRQILGQKVEFLVSFYNNEISEKSEIFDDQFSVERPDGSNFTLKIRSTKLEDSAMYFCASRTGTADNEQFFGPGTRLTVL.